A selection of T cell receptor beta chains follows, all from one sample in a study of CD8 T cells in ankylosing spondylitis. From the 5' RACE reads, TCRdb called clonotypes with MiXCR, one entry per CDR3 protein. The top ten hold more than 4% of the sample, which has around 210,000 distinct CDR3 sequences, roughly 8% seen once. Material: blood, either unsorted or a sorted T cell fraction (not recorded which). Receptors originate from a female donor with ankylosing spondylitis or in good health (not recorded which). Each CDR3 is given with its conserved first and last residue. The order of the fields is J gene, clone size, V gene, D gene, CDR3 protein, CDR3 DNA. D genes are given only for firm matches. The size of a clone is reported for some rows only, either as once, few or many, or as a class for expanded clones.

j_gene: TRBJ1-1; abundance: NA; v_gene: TRBV5-1; d_gene: NA; CDR3aa: CASSLERGLENTEAFF; CDR3nt: TGCGCCAGCAGCTTGGAACGTGGGCTTGAGAACACTGAAGCTTTCTTT
j_gene: TRBJ2-3; abundance: many; v_gene: TRBV20-1; d_gene: TRBD1; CDR3aa: CSAPDRGFTDTQYF; CDR3nt: TGCAGTGCTCCGGACAGGGGTTTTACAGATACGCAGTATTTT
j_gene: TRBJ2-3; abundance: few; v_gene: TRBV7-2; d_gene: NA; CDR3aa: CASSLVTAVQDTQYF; CDR3nt: TGTGCCAGCAGCTTAGTGACGGCTGTTCAAGATACGCAGTATTTT
j_gene: TRBJ2-1; abundance: once; v_gene: TRBV12-3/TRBV12-4; d_gene: NA; CDR3aa: CTSSLIREWGSSYNEQFF; CDR3nt: TGTACCAGCAGTTTAATCCGGGAGTGGGGCAGCTCCTACAATGAGCAGTTCTTC
j_gene: TRBJ2-1; abundance: many; v_gene: TRBV4-3; d_gene: NA; CDR3aa: CASSSAGSSNEQFF; CDR3nt: TGCGCCAGCAGCAGTGCCGGGTCCTCCAATGAGCAGTTCTTC
j_gene: TRBJ2-1; abundance: many; v_gene: TRBV20-1; d_gene: TRBD1; CDR3aa: CSAIRDSPYNEQFF; CDR3nt: TGCAGTGCCATCCGGGACAGTCCCTACAATGAGCAGTTCTTC
j_gene: TRBJ2-3; abundance: many; v_gene: TRBV7-6; d_gene: NA; CDR3aa: CASSPGAGFTDTQYF; CDR3nt: TGTGCCAGCAGCCCGGGGGCGGGGTTCACAGATACGCAGTATTTT
j_gene: TRBJ1-3; abundance: many; v_gene: TRBV4-3; d_gene: TRBD1; CDR3aa: CASSPRTGQHGGNTIYF; CDR3nt: TGCGCCAGCAGCCCGCGGACAGGGCAGCATGGTGGAAACACCATATATTTT
j_gene: TRBJ1-1; abundance: many; v_gene: TRBV6-2/TRBV6-3; d_gene: NA; CDR3aa: CASSFYQGLSYAEAFF; CDR3nt: TGTGCCAGCAGTTTTTACCAGGGGCTGAGTTACGCTGAAGCTTTCTTT
j_gene: TRBJ2-7; abundance: many; v_gene: TRBV20-1; d_gene: NA; CDR3aa: CSALDSPYYEQYF; CDR3nt: TGCAGTGCTCTGGACTCCCCCTATTACGAGCAGTACTTC
j_gene: TRBJ2-2; abundance: NA; v_gene: TRBV7-2; d_gene: NA; CDR3aa: CASSYATGLSTGELFF; CDR3nt: TGTGCCAGCAGCTACGCCACGGGCCTATCCACCGGGGAGCTGTTTTTT
j_gene: TRBJ2-7; abundance: many; v_gene: TRBV6-2/TRBV6-3; d_gene: NA; CDR3aa: CASSERDPVYEQYF; CDR3nt: TGTGCCAGCAGTGAACGGGATCCCGTCTACGAGCAGTACTTC